This T cell receptor (beta chain) was profiled in a study of tumor-infiltrating lymphocytes in primary liver carcinoma. Study as a whole: Surgical resection served as treatment for the primary liver carcinoma of these patients. Roughly 3.65 to 8 million productive TCRbeta reads were obtained per sample, with similar numbers across tissue types. Study-wide points: Tumor specimens were characterized by a significantly higher top-250-clone fraction than blood (p = 0.039). Tumor region pairs shared more overlap than did tumor-adjacent and tumor-blood pairs.

The study extracted blood RNA from unsorted whole blood and also extracted germline DNA. Using a constant-region primer together with ProtoScript II reverse transcriptase, TCR beta cDNA was made from roughly 520 ng of total RNA. Slightly modified ARM-PCR served as the procedure for the TCR beta libraries. These libraries came from three rounds of nested multiplex PCR. The opening two PCR rounds, 10 cycles each, paired TRBV1-TRBV30 forward primers with a C-beta reverse primer. Each CDR3 protein gets one entry after TCRdb re-called the multiplex PCR reads with MiXCR. The data show about 310,000 distinct CDR3 sequences, approximately 65% seen once. V lost 5 bases, J lost 0 bases, and 7 bases lay in between. The length of the CDR3 is 12 residues. Germline CDR1 is GTSNPN and CDR2 is SVGIG (reference sequence). As concerns this clonotype: Its antigen is as yet unknown.

The clonotype originates from a man aged 40-49 years with primary liver carcinoma and hepatitis B virus infection. The source material was peripheral blood. The chain couples TRBV30 to TRBJ1-1, with D unclear. This CDR3 is CAWGKMNTEAFF. CDR3 coding DNA: TGTGCCTGGGGGAAAATGAACACTGAAGCTTTCTTT.